This T cell receptor (beta chain) was captured in a study of Graves' ophthalmopathy and Graves' hyperthyroidism. Looking at the study overall: Peripheral blood sampling occurred at initial diagnosis, before any treatment. General study points: Cross-validated, the 13-signature model showed 87.88%/81.08% sensitivity/specificity, and 80%/75% in the test set.

Ophthalmopathy-affected donors exhibited moderate-to-severe activity, CAS ≥3, NOSPECS ≥4, and duration under 3 months. Patients were excluded if they had other autoimmune diseases or uncontrolled infections, and likewise if pregnancy or lactation applied. Amplification targeted the TCR beta CDR3 regions, with RNA transcripts as the source material. Second-round multiplex PCR came after a first-round RT-PCR that employed HTBI primers. Each CDR3 protein is one row after TCRdb ran MiXCR on the multiplex PCR reads. Of hundreds of thousands of distinct CDR3 sequences in the sample, about 46% are singletons; the top ten hold about 45%. Points on this clonotype: Its antigen is not known.

The TCR was taken from an adult man with Graves' ophthalmopathy. Sequencing was carried out using peripheral blood.

In nucleotides, the CDR3 is TGTGCCAGCAGTCAATATACTAATGAAAAACTGTTTTTT. Translating gives CASSQYTNEKLFF. The rearrangement links TRBV2 to TRBJ1-4; no firm D call. CDR1 is SNHLY, CDR2 FYNNEI, per germline. The CDR3 runs to 13 residues. The V and J ends lost 5 bases and 2 bases respectively, with 6 bases between them.